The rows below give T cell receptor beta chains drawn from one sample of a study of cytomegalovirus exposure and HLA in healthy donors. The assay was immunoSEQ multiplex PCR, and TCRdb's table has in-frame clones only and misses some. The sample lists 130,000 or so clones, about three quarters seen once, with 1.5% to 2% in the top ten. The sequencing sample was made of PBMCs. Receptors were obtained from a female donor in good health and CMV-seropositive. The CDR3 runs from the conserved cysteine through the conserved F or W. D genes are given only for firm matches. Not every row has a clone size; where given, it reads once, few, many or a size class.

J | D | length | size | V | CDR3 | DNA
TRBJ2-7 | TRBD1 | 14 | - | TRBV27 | CASMPGQGAREQYF | TGTGCCAGCATGCCGGGACAGGGGGCGCGGGAGCAGTACTTC
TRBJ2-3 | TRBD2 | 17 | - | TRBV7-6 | CASSLEGLAGGSVKQYF | TGTGCCAGCAGCTTAGAGGGACTAGCGGGAGGAAGTGTTAAGCAGTATTTT
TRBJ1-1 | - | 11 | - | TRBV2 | CASSRGTEAFF | TGTGCCAGCAGTAGGGGCACTGAAGCTTTCTTT
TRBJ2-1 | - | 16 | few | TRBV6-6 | CASSYPTGSSYNEQFF | TGTGCCAGCAGTTACCCGACTGGTAGCTCCTACAATGAGCAGTTCTTC
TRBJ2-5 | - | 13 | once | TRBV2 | CASSGSLEETQYF | TGTGCCAGCAGTGGCTCACTTGAAGAGACCCAGTACTTC
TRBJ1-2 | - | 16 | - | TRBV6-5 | CASSYSKGGGKNGYTF | TGTGCCAGCAGTTACTCGAAAGGCGGGGGGAAGAATGGCTACACCTTC
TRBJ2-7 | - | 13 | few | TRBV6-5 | CASLPPAGYEQYF | TGTGCCAGCCTCCCCCCAGCAGGTTACGAGCAGTACTTC
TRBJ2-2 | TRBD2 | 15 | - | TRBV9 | CASSSAGGNTGELFF | TGTGCCAGCTCATCCGCGGGGGGGAACACCGGGGAGCTGTTTTTT
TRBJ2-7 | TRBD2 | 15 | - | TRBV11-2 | CASSVLAGEAYEQYF | TGTGCCAGCAGCGTACTAGCGGGGGAGGCCTACGAGCAGTACTTC
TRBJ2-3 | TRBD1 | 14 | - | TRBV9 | CASDRQGSTDTQYF | TGTGCCAGCGACAGACAGGGAAGCACAGATACGCAGTATTTT
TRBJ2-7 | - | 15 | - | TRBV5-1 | CASSLGGAATYEQYF | TGCGCCAGCAGCTTGGGTGGCGCGGCCACCTACGAGCAGTACTTC
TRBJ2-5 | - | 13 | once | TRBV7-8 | CASSLAQEETQYF | TGTGCCAGCAGCTTAGCACAGGAAGAGACCCAGTACTTC
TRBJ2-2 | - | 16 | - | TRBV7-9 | CASSARGGGNTGELFF | TGTGCCAGCAGCGCCCGCGGCGGGGGCAACACCGGGGAGCTGTTTTTT